This T cell receptor beta chain stems from a study of cytomegalovirus exposure and HLA in healthy donors. Study-wide points: There were some public TCRs occurring in many donors, but most TCR sequences were rare.

CDR1 is MRHNA, CDR2 SNTAGT, per germline. V was trimmed by 0 bases and J by 8 bases, leaving 17 bases between them. The CDR3 is made up of 16 amino acids. This clone was counted between two and nine times. What it binds is not known. The PCR used 60 Vbeta and 13 Jbeta primers. The protocol was immunoSEQ multiplex PCR, while the TCRdb copy is restricted to in-frame clones and leaves out a portion. This sample carries some 110,000 clones, 50% to 75% of them seen once, and the ten largest clones take under 9%. This sequence joins TRBV6-4 and TRBJ2-1; possibly TRBD2 for D (6 bases). The TCR sequence derives from a woman in her 40s in good health and CMV-seropositive. The sample was PBMCs. CDR3 bases: TGTGCCAGCAGTGACTCGGGGGGAGTAACCGGGGATGAGCAGTTCTTC. Its translation is CASSDSGGVTGDEQFF.